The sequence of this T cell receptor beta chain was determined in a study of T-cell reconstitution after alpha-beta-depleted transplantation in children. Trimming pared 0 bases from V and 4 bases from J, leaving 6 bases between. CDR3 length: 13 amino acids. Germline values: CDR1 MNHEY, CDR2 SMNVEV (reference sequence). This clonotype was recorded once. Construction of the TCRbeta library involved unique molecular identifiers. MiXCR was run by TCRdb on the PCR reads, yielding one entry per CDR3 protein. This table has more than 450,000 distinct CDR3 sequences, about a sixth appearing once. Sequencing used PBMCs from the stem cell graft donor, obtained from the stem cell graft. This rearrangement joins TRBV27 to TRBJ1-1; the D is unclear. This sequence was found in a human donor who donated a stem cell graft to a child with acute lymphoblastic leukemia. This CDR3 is CASSLSTRTEAFF. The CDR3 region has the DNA TGTGCCAGCAGTTTATCAACGCGCACTGAAGCTTTCTTT.